Included here is one T cell receptor (beta chain) sequence, with context. This CDR3 region has 15 residues. Germline V gene sequence: CDR1 SGHTA, CDR2 FQGNSA. This entry is derived from a study of CXCR3-negative and CXCR3-positive naive CD8 T cells. 5' RACE with UMI labels generated the TRB cDNA libraries. Using the 5' RACE reads, TCRdb records one entry per CDR3 protein without DNA. In all, the sample yields roughly 56,000 distinct CDR3 sequences. The sequenced material came from naive CXCR3- CD8+ T cells from blood. The subset here: CD45RO-CCR7+CD27+CD95- naive CD8+ T cells lacking CXCR3 (TNR3-). V is TRBV7-2 and J is TRBJ2-5; as DNA is missing, the TRBD2 call by TCRdb cannot be tested. The TCR sequence derives from a human donor in good health. Some clones in this sample may be carry-over from other donors' samples. The CDR3: CASSLLTSGQETQYF.